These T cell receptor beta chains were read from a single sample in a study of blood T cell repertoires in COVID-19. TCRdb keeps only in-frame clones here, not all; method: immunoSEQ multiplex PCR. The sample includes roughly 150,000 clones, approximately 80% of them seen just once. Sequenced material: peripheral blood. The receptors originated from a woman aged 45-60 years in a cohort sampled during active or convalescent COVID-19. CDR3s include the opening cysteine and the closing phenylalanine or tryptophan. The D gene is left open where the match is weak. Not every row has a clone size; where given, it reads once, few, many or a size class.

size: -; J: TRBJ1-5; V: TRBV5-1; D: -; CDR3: CASSLEGGSDYSNQPQHF; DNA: TGCGCCAGCAGCTTGGAGGGAGGGTCAGATTATAGCAATCAGCCCCAGCATTTT
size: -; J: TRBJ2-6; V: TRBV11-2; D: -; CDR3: CASRTSGANVLTF; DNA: TGTGCCAGCAGGACATCTGGGGCCAACGTCCTGACTTTC
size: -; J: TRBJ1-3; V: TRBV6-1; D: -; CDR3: CASSDHGGGRGNTIYF; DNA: TGTGCCAGCAGTGATCACGGGGGAGGAAGGGGAAACACCATATATTTT
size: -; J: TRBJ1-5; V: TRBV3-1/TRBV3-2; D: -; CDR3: CASSQDTTAHQPQHF; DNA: TGTGCCAGCAGCCAAGATACTACTGCCCATCAGCCCCAGCATTTT
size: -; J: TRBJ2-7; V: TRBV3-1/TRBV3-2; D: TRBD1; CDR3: CASSQVRQGMRSYEQYF; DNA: TGTGCCAGCAGCCAAGTCAGACAGGGGATGAGATCCTACGAGCAGTACTTC
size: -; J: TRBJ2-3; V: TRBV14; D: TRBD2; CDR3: CASSQVPGLAGAQYF; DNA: TGTGCCAGCAGCCAAGTCCCGGGACTAGCGGGGGCGCAGTATTTT
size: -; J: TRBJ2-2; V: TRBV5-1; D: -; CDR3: CASEGISGGTGELFF; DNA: TGCGCCAGCGAAGGGATATCTGGAGGGACCGGGGAGCTGTTTTTT
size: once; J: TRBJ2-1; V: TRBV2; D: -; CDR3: CASSSNRVGDYNEQFF; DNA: TGTGCCAGCAGTTCCAACAGGGTTGGAGACTACAATGAGCAGTTCTTC
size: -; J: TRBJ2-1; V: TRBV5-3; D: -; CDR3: CARSLLTGEPYNEQFF; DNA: TGTGCCAGAAGCTTGTTAACGGGGGAGCCCTACAATGAGCAGTTCTTC
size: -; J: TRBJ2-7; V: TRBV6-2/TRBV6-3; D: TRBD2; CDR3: CASSTILATEQYF; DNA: TGTGCCAGCAGCACCATACTAGCGACCGAGCAGTACTTC
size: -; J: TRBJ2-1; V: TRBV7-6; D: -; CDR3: CASSFGGQRANEQFF; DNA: TGTGCCAGCAGCTTCGGGGGGCAGAGGGCTAATGAGCAGTTCTTC
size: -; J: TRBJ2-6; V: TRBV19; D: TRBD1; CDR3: CASSIGTGASGANVLTF; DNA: TGTGCCAGTAGTATAGGTACAGGGGCCTCTGGGGCCAACGTCCTGACTTTC
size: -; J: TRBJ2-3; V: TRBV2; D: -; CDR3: CASSEWGQSLGTDTQYF; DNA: TGTGCCAGCAGTGAATGGGGGCAGTCCCTAGGCACAGATACGCAGTATTTT
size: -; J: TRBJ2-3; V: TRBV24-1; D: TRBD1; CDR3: CATSDPGQGNTDTQYF; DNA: TGTGCCACCAGTGACCCTGGACAGGGTAACACAGATACGCAGTATTTT
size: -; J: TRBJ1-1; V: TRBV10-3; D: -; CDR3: CAISDRFVGLNTEAFF; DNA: TGTGCCATCAGCGACAGGTTCGTCGGGCTGAACACTGAAGCTTTCTTT
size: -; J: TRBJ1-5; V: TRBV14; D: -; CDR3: CASSQGRGSPSNQPQHF; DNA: TGTGCCAGCAGCCAAGGCCGAGGCAGCCCTAGCAATCAGCCCCAGCATTTT
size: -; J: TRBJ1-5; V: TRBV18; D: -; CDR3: CASSPRSSVGVSNQPQHF; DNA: TGTGCCAGCTCACCACGGAGTTCAGTAGGAGTTAGCAATCAGCCCCAGCATTTT
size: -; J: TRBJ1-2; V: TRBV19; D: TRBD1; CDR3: CASSIDRDANYGYTF; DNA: TGTGCCAGTAGTATCGACAGGGACGCTAACTATGGCTACACCTTC